This is a list of T cell receptor beta chains from one sample in a study of shared clonotypes between healthy human individuals. The method was immunoSEQ multiplex PCR; TCRdb's version includes in-frame clones alone and lacks a portion of them. The sample carries 950,000 to 1,200,000 clones, approximately 80% recorded once. Sequencing input: memory CD4+ T cells from PBMCs. These receptors all stem from a man between 18 and 35 years old in good health. Some clones in this sample may be carry-over from other donors' samples. Each CDR3 is given with its conserved first and last residue. Each record gives: V gene, D gene, clone size, J gene, CDR3 DNA, CDR3 protein. D genes are given only for firm matches. A row's size may be missing; if present it is once, few, many or a size class.

TRBV4-1,NA,NA,TRBJ1-1,TGCGCCAGCAGCCAAGATTGGGCTTTCTTT,CASSQDWAFF
TRBV9,TRBD1,NA,TRBJ1-5,TGTGCCAGCAGCGTTACAGGGGTAGATCAGCCCCAGCATTTT,CASSVTGVDQPQHF
TRBV10-3,NA,NA,TRBJ2-5,TGTGCCATCAGTGAACAGGGAGGAGAGACCCAGTACTTC,CAISEQGGETQYF
TRBV4-3,NA,NA,TRBJ2-2,TGCGCCAGCAGCCAAGACAGGGTTCCTCTCATATCGACCGGGGAGCTGTTTTTT,CASSQDRVPLISTGELFF
TRBV28,NA,NA,TRBJ1-5,TGTGCCAGCAGTTTAGGGGGTCGAAGCAATCAGCCCCAGCATTTT,CASSLGGRSNQPQHF
TRBV9,NA,NA,TRBJ1-2,TGTGCCAGCAGCGTAGATGAGGGGTACTATGGCTACACCTTC,CASSVDEGYYGYTF
TRBV30,NA,once,TRBJ2-7,TGTGCCTGGAGCCTCGTGGACGAGCAGTACTTC,CAWSLVDEQYF
TRBV4-3,NA,NA,TRBJ1-1,TGCGCCAGCAGCCAAGGGACGAACACTGAAGCTTTCTTT,CASSQGTNTEAFF
TRBV4-3,NA,NA,TRBJ2-1,TGCGCCAGCAGCCTTGGGCCTTACTACAATGAGCAGTTCTTC,CASSLGPYYNEQFF
TRBV6-1,NA,once,TRBJ2-7,TGTGCCAGCTGTCAAGAGGGGGAGTTTGGGGGCACCTACGAGCAGTACTTC,CASCQEGEFGGTYEQYF
TRBV9,NA,NA,TRBJ2-7,TGTGCCAGCAGTCGTCAATTCGGGGATTACGAGCAGTACTTC,CASSRQFGDYEQYF
TRBV4-2,NA,NA,TRBJ1-2,TGTGCCAGCAGCCAAGAGGAGATTGCAGGGGGCTACACCTTC,CASSQEEIAGGYTF
TRBV2,NA,NA,TRBJ2-2,TGTGCCAGCAGTGATCGGGCATATGGGGACACCGGGGAGCTGTTTTTT,CASSDRAYGDTGELFF
TRBV10-1,NA,NA,TRBJ2-2,TGCGCCAGCAGTGAGAGATGGGGGACTGCGAACACCGGGGAGCTGTTTTTT,CASSERWGTANTGELFF
TRBV9,TRBD1,few,TRBJ1-2,TGTGCCAGCAGCGCCCGGACAGGCTATGGCTACACCTTC,CASSARTGYGYTF
TRBV7-9,TRBD2,NA,TRBJ2-2,TGTGCCAGCAGCTCTCTAGCGGGAGACACCGGGGAGCTGTTTTTT,CASSSLAGDTGELFF
TRBV5-1,NA,NA,TRBJ2-5,TGCGCCAGCAGCTTGGCCGGGACGGGTGAAGAGACCCAGTACTTC,CASSLAGTGEETQYF
TRBV7-6,NA,NA,TRBJ1-1,TGTGCCAGCAGCTTACCGACCCGAAACACTGAAGCTTTCTTT,CASSLPTRNTEAFF
TRBV7-2,TRBD2,NA,TRBJ2-3,TGTGCCAGCAGCTTAGCGGGAGGGCTCGATACGCAGTATTTT,CASSLAGGLDTQYF
TRBV30,NA,NA,TRBJ1-2,TGTGCCTGGAGTCGAGACAGACCATATGGCTACACCTTC,CAWSRDRPYGYTF
TRBV18,TRBD1,NA,TRBJ1-1,TGTGCCAGCTCACCCCTTACCGGGACAGGGGGGAACACTGAAGCTTTCTTT,CASSPLTGTGGNTEAFF
TRBV28,NA,NA,TRBJ1-1,TGTGCCGGGGGAGCAGGCTCGAACACTGAAGCTTTCTTT,CAGGAGSNTEAFF
TRBV29-1,TRBD1,NA,TRBJ2-7,TGCAGCGTTGCGGGACAGGGGGCATCGCAGTACTTC,CSVAGQGASQYF
TRBV7-9,TRBD1,NA,TRBJ2-5,TGTGCCAGCAGACCCGGGACAGGGGGCTTGGAGACCCAGTACTTC,CASRPGTGGLETQYF
TRBV6-5,NA,NA,TRBJ1-2,TGTGCCAGCAGTCAAGACAGCTATGGCTACACCTTC,CASSQDSYGYTF
TRBV19,NA,NA,TRBJ2-1,TGTGCCAGTAGTATCCCTTCGCTCCTGGGGAGTGAGCAGTTCTTC,CASSIPSLLGSEQFF
TRBV18,NA,NA,TRBJ1-3,TGTGCCAGCTCCCCCGTCGCAGGGAAGGGGACCTCTGGAAACACCATATATTTT,CASSPVAGKGTSGNTIYF
TRBV6-5,NA,NA,TRBJ1-1,TGTGCCAGCAGTGTGAGCACTGAAGCTTTCTTT,CASSVSTEAFF
TRBV28,NA,NA,TRBJ2-7,TGTGCCAGCAGAGGACAGCGGGTTTACGAGCAGTACTTC,CASRGQRVYEQYF
TRBV28,TRBD2,NA,TRBJ2-1,TGTGCCAGCAGTTTACGCCTAGGGACTAGCGGAGATGGGAATGAGCAGTTCTTC,CASSLRLGTSGDGNEQFF
TRBV29-1,NA,many,TRBJ2-2,TGCAGCGTGATAGGGACGGGACAGAACACCGGGGAGCTGTTTTTT,CSVIGTGQNTGELFF
TRBV14,NA,NA,TRBJ2-5,TGTGCCAGCAGCCAAGTGGGTTGGGTGAATCGGGAGACCCAGTACTTC,CASSQVGWVNRETQYF